This T cell receptor beta chain appears in the sequencing data of a study of T cells in Graves' hyperthyroidism and ophthalmopathy. TCR beta CDR3 regions were amplified from RNA. Carried out on the TCR CDR3, a first-round RT-PCR used the HTBI primer set. TCRdb analysed the multiplex PCR reads with MiXCR anew, one entry per CDR3 protein. The sample yields hundreds of thousands of distinct CDR3 sequences, under 45% seen once. Hyperthyroidism of Graves' type that showed no ophthalmopathy progression within 18 months was stable. Patients with uncontrolled infections, other autoimmune diseases, pregnancy or lactation were excluded. Clinical symptoms, serum thyroxine and TRAb, thyroid ultrasound and orbital computed tomography together formed the diagnostic basis. Fresh peripheral blood, around 10 ml of it, supplied the PBMCs. Only one count was recorded for this clonotype. This TCR came from a middle-aged woman with Graves' hyperthyroidism. The sequenced sample was blood.

This chain's CDR3 is CASSGDRKETQYF. The CDR3 bases are TGTGCCAGCAGTGGGGACAGGAAAGAGACCCAGTACTTC. V and J are TRBV6-5 and TRBJ2-5; 8 bases align to TRBD1. This CDR3 has 13 residues. Trimming at V came to 5 bases and at J to 3 bases, leaving 2 bases not matched to a gene. Germline-derived CDR1 and CDR2 are MNHEY and SVGAGI.